The TCR beta chain described here comes from a study of response to subunit inactivated influenza vaccine. V lost 3 bases and J lost 8; bases outside the gene matches: 2. There are 14 residues in the CDR3. Germline CDR1 reads MDHEN; CDR2 reads SYDVKM. TCRdb ran MiXCR on the RT-PCR reads and lists one entry per CDR3 protein. The sample holds about 570,000 distinct CDR3 sequences; about 11% are singletons and the top ten take 9.5% to 12%. This same sample was also taken into another study, of T cells expressing NK-cell markers. As that report states: Synthesis of TCR beta cDNA relied on 5'RACE template switching carrying UMIs. Within the sequenced cohort of eight donors, seven exhibited HCMV seropositivity and one was seronegative. Dominant NKG2C+ clonotypes accounted for roughly 1.0-7.0% of CD8+ T cells in about six donors. For a handful of donors, these clonotypes were likewise the leading ones in the CD3+CD56-NKG2C+ fraction. HCMV specificity was not established for the expanded NKG2C+ T cell clones.

The specimen was PBMCs from blood, collected on the day of vaccination. This sequence was found in a man between 50 and 59 years old who received an inactivated influenza vaccine. The V gene is TRBV28, the J gene TRBJ2-1, with 12 bases fitting TRBD1. The CDR3 is CASSLGTGGDEQFF. In DNA form, the CDR3 reads TGTGCCAGCAGTTTGGGGACAGGGGGCGATGAGCAGTTCTTC.